There are a few counts of the clone carrying this TCR beta chain. This specimen comes from a study of blood T cell repertoires in COVID-19. The protocol was immunoSEQ multiplex PCR, while the TCRdb copy is restricted to in-frame clones and leaves out a portion. The sample has 150,000 to 180,000 clones, 65% to 90% seen once; the top ten hold 9.5% to 13%. The sample comprised peripheral blood. The TCR sequence derives from a woman aged 60-75 years with COVID-19, enrolled during active disease.

CDR3 in amino acids: CASSFTGGGYGYTF. The CDR3 coding sequence is TGTGCCAGCAGCTTTACAGGGGGAGGCTATGGCTACACCTTC. The genes are TRBV5-6 and TRBJ1-2, with 8 bases aligning to TRBD1. CDR1 and CDR2 from the germline V gene are SGHDT and YYEEEE. There are 14 residues in the CDR3. The trim removed 2 bases at V and 4 bases at J, leaving 4 bases unmatched.